The clone carrying this T cell receptor beta chain was recorded a few times. Its target is unknown. A sample-barcoded 5' primer and a J-beta primer mix were used in a second PCR of roughly 6 to 12 cycles. Each single sample gave us at least 2.5 million CDR3-containing paired-end reads. TCRdb called the 5' RACE reads again in MiXCR, with one record for every CDR3 protein. This sample has 270,000 or so distinct CDR3 sequences, with around 29% found just once. This record belongs to a study of blood T cells in healthy people across ages. Study outcomes and limitations: Long-lived donors exceeded aged donors in naive CD4+ cells and diversity.

Trimming took 4 bases from V and 7 from J, leaving 13 bases between them. Germline V gene sequence: CDR1 MNHEY, CDR2 SMNVEV (reference sequence). The CDR3 has 13 amino acids. The chain joins TRBV27 to TRBJ2-5; no definite D call. Input material: blood. This clonotype was sampled from a woman between 70 and 85 years old in good health. CDR3 amino acids: CASSYGQIGTQYF. CDR3 in DNA: TGTGCCAGCAGTTATGGCCAAATCGGGACCCAGTACTTC.